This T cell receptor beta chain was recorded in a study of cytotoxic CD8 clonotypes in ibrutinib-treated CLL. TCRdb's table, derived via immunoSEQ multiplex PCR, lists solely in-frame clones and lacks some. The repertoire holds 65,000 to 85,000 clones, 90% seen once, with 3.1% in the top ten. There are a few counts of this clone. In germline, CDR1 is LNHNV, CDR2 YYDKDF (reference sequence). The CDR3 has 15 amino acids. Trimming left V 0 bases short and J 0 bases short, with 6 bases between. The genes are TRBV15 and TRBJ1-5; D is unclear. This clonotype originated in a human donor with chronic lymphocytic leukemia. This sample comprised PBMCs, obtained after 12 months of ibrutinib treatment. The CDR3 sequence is CATSRDRFSNQPQHF. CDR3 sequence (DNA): TGTGCCACCAGCAGAGACAGGTTTAGCAATCAGCCCCAGCATTTT.